One sample yielded the 21 T cell receptor beta chains listed below, sequenced in a study of vaccination and CD4 T cells after COVID-19 (dated 2022 in TCRdb). Library method: PCR. Instrument used: Illumina iSeq 100. DNA from cultured CD4+ T cells was subjected to TCR sequencing with the Oncomine TCR Beta short-read assay at the Johns Hopkins FTIC core. TCRdb's own reprocessing of the public reads used fastp at Q25 and MiXCR and kept productive beta chains. All rows with the same CDR3 protein become a single entry with the most common DNA and genes. The sample table lists some 5,700 distinct CDR3 sequences, roughly two fifths of them with a count of one. Jointly, the top ten make up roughly a third of the sample. The sample's treatment or condition label, decoded: 10-day PBMC culture with coronavirus spike peptide pools or control peptides (ViraFEST assay). CD4+ T cells from unexposed donors were collected before the COVID-19 pandemic (2011-2018).

Their recognized antigens are unknown. The specimen was CD4+ T cells from blood, cultured in vitro. The receptors here all came from a human donor in good health.

CDR3 nucleotides: TGTGCCAGCAGTCCGGGACAAAGCTATGGCTACACCTTC. It codes for CASSPGQSYGYTF. The V gene is TRBV6-1, the J gene TRBJ1-2, with D perhaps matching TRBD1 (6 bases). CDR3 length: 13 amino acids. Germline lookup yields CDR1 MNHNS and CDR2 SASEGT. Trimming stripped 5 bases from V and 4 bases from J, with 11 bases between.

The chain has TRBV4-1 and TRBJ1-5, with D tentatively TRBD1 (5 bases). V lost 4 bases, J lost 1 base, and 17 bases lay in between. CDR1 MGHRA and CDR2 YSYEKL come from the germline V gene. CDR3 length: 17 residues. The CDR3 protein is CASSRGEGLGSNQPQHF. CDR3 DNA sequence: TGCGCCAGCAGCCGGGGGGAGGGGTTGGGAAGCAATCAGCCCCAGCATTTT.

This clonotype was seen a few times. The rearrangement uses TRBV20-1 and TRBJ2-1, with D possibly being TRBD1 or TRBD2 (5 bases each). Trimming left V 5 bases short and J 9 bases short, with 11 bases between. Germline CDR1 is DFQATT and CDR2 is SNEGSKA (reference sequence). CDR3 length: 11 residues. The CDR3 DNA follows: TGCAGTGCTGTCAGGGCGGGTGAGCAGTTCTTC. It is translated as CSAVRAGEQFF.

The chain carries TRBV20-1 and TRBJ1-1; 10 bases align to TRBD1. Germline V gives CDR1 DFQATT, CDR2 SNEGSKA (reference sequence). Losses at the gene ends were 4 bases for V and 6 bases for J; bases not matched to a gene: 11. This CDR3 has 15 amino acids. CDR3 in amino acids: CSATRPDRGDSEAFF. DNA of the CDR3: TGCAGTGCTACACGGCCGGACAGGGGGGATTCTGAAGCTTTCTTT.

This clonotype was counted once. Its ends do not fully match the called genes, so a read error is possible. The V call is TRBV6-1, the J call TRBJ2-3; no clear D. The CDR3 is 13 residues long. Germline V gene sequence: CDR1 MNHNS, CDR2 SASEGT. CDR3 sequence: CASSKAHTDTQYF. CDR3 nucleotides: TGTGCCAGCAGTAAAGCTCACACAGATACGCAGTATTTT.

This chain's CDR3 is CSARVLAGGNNEQFF. CDR3 DNA: TGCAGTGCTAGAGTGCTAGCGGGGGGGAACAATGAGCAGTTCTTC. J is TRBJ2-1 and V is TRBV20-1; 12 bases agree with TRBD2. With V trimmed by 1 base and J by 5 bases, 3 bases remained unmatched. The CDR3 contains 15 residues. Germline values: CDR1 DFQATT, CDR2 SNEGSKA (reference sequence).

This chain connects TRBV7-2 to TRBJ1-1; no clear D gene. V lost 0 bases and J lost 2, with 4 bases in between. This CDR3 spans 13 amino acids. CDR1 is SGHTA, CDR2 FQGNSA, per germline. The CDR3, as DNA: TGTGCCAGCAGCTTAGCACATAACACTGAAGCTTTCTTT. Its protein is CASSLAHNTEAFF.

J is TRBJ1-1 and V is TRBV25-1, with 7 nucleotides matching TRBD1. Trimming cost V 8 bases and J 0 bases; bases outside gene matches: 6. The CDR3 loop spans 14 amino acids. Germline-derived CDR1 and CDR2 are MGHDK and SYGVNS. CDR3 coding DNA: TGTGCCAGCCTGAGTACAGGGGTGAACACTGAAGCTTTCTTT. Translation gives CASLSTGVNTEAFF. The entire variable domain, with the rest obtained from reference TRBV25-1 and TRBJ1-1, is as follows: EADIYQTPRYLVIGTGKKITLECSQTMGHDKMYWYQQDPGMELHLIHYSYGVNSTEKGDLSSESTVSRIRTEHFPLTLESARPSHTSQYLCASLSTGVNTEAFFGQGTRLTVV.

Here the CDR3 DNA reads TGCAGTGCCAGGGGGCGAGGAGGATCGAACACCGGGGAGCTGTTTTTT. It is translated as CSARGRGGSNTGELFF. V and J are TRBV20-1 and TRBJ2-2, with 8 bases lining up with TRBD1. Germline lookup yields CDR1 DFQATT and CDR2 SNEGSKA (reference sequence). The CDR3 is made up of 16 amino acids. Trimming cost V 6 bases and J 0 bases; bases outside gene matches: 9.

CDR3 residues: CASSSPNSYNEQFF. As DNA, the CDR3 is TGTGCCAGCAGTTCCCCAAACTCCTACAATGAGCAGTTCTTC. The V call is TRBV6-5, the J call TRBJ2-1; D not certain. V dropped 4 bases and J dropped 0 bases, with 7 bases sitting between them. CDR3 length equals 14 residues. CDR1 is MNHEY, CDR2 SVGAGI, per germline.

This clonotype is categorized as medium-sized (0.01 to 0.1%). The chain employs TRBV20-1 and TRBJ2-2; 8 nucleotides align to TRBD1. This CDR3 spans 12 amino acids. Trimming took 6 bases from V and 3 from J; bases not matched to a gene: 0. The germline V gene has CDR1 DFQATT and CDR2 SNEGSKA (reference sequence). CDR3 residues: CSADRDTGELFF. The CDR3, as DNA: TGCAGTGCGGACAGGGACACCGGGGAGCTGTTTTTT.

The V and J genes are TRBV19 and TRBJ1-2; D is undetermined. Per germline, CDR1 LNHDA and CDR2 SQIVND (reference sequence). The V end was cut by 4 bases, the J end by 4 bases, with 13 bases between. The CDR3 consists of 14 residues. In DNA, the CDR3 is TGTGCCAGTAGTACCCCGGGTAGCCTCTATGGCTACACCTTC. Translation: CASSTPGSLYGYTF.

In its sample, this clonotype was seen a few times. J is TRBJ1-1 and V is TRBV11-1; weak D call: TRBD1 (6 bases). This CDR3 has 13 residues. The germline V gene has CDR1 SGHAT and CDR2 FQDESV (reference sequence). V was cut by 4 bases and J by 8 bases, with 14 bases left in between. This chain's CDR3 is CASSSLRGHEAFF. CDR3 nucleotide sequence: TGTGCCAGCAGCTCCCTGCGGGGACACGAAGCTTTCTTT.

V gene TRBV7-9 combines with J gene TRBJ2-7; TRBD1 agrees at 10 bases. Germline trimming cut 6 bases from V and 6 bases from J; bases unmatched to any gene: 11. This CDR3 region has 15 residues. CDR1 and CDR2 from the germline V gene are SEHNR and FQNEAQ (reference sequence). CDR3 coding DNA: TGTGCCAGCAGTCCTAAACCGGGACAGGGGTCCGAGCAGTACTTC. Encoded protein: CASSPKPGQGSEQYF.

This chain joins TRBV7-3 and TRBJ2-5; 13 bases align to TRBD2. The CDR3 is 15 amino acids. Unmatched junction bases numbered 2, after V lost 5 bases and J lost 2 bases. The germline gives CDR1 SGHTA, CDR2 FQGTGA. CDR3 DNA: TGTGCCAGCAGCACTAGCGGGGGGGGTCAAGAGACCCAGTACTTC. Translation gives CASSTSGGGQETQYF. Using reference TRBV7-3 and TRBJ2-5 for the parts outside the CDR3, the full variable domain is GAGVSQTPSNKVTEKGKYVELRCDPISGHTALYWYRQSLGQGPEFLIYFQGTGAADDSGLPNDRFFAVRPEGSVSTLKIQRTERGDSAVYLCASSTSGGGQETQYFGPGTRLLVL.

The DNA for the CDR3 is TGTGCCAGCAGCTTAGAGGACAGCCCGCCTGCTTTCTTT. Translated, it gives CASSLEDSPPAFF. J is TRBJ1-1 and V is TRBV7-9; maybe TRBD1 (6 bases). Germline CDR1 reads SEHNR; CDR2 reads FQNEAQ (reference sequence). V dropped 1 base and J dropped 11 bases, with 14 bases sitting between them. The CDR3 spans 13 residues.

This clonotype was seen more than once but under ten times. The V gene is TRBV28, the J gene TRBJ1-1; no clear D gene. Trimming left V 7 bases short and J 4 bases short, with 10 bases between. Germline V gene data show CDR1 as MDHEN and CDR2 as SYDVKM. The CDR3 is made up of 12 amino acids. CDR3 DNA sequence: TGTGCCAGCATAAGGGAGGCCACTGAAGCTTTCTTT. Its translation: CASIREATEAFF.

The chain couples TRBV24-1 to TRBJ2-5; the D gene is possibly TRBD1 (7 bases). The ends were cut back, 7 bases at V and 2 bases at J, with 13 bases in the middle. The CDR3 has 14 residues. Germline V CDR1 and CDR2: KGHDR, SFDVKD. The CDR3 protein is CATSRGAGQETQYF. CDR3 coding DNA: TGTGCCACCAGCAGGGGGGCAGGGCAAGAGACCCAGTACTTC.

This clonotype was recorded a few times. The chain combines TRBV6-1 with TRBJ2-5; 14 bases map to TRBD2. After removal of 6 bases from V and 0 bases from J, the junction contained 3 bases not matched to a gene. The CDR3 covers 16 residues. Germline-derived CDR1 and CDR2 are MNHNS and SASEGT. The CDR3 region has the DNA TGTGCCAGCAGGACTAGCGGGGGGGGATACCAAGAGACCCAGTACTTC. Its translation is CASRTSGGGYQETQYF.

The chain joins TRBV11-3 to TRBJ2-1; possibly TRBD2 for D (6 bases). This CDR3 spans 16 amino acids. Germline V gene sequence: CDR1 SGHNT, CDR2 YENEEA. Trimming took 5 bases from V and 2 from J, leaving 16 bases between them. CDR3 amino acids: CASSAGIRGTYNEQFF. As DNA, the CDR3 is TGTGCCAGCAGCGCCGGGATCCGGGGGACCTACAATGAGCAGTTCTTC. Combining the CDR3 with reference TRBV11-3 and TRBJ2-1 gives the whole variable domain EAGVVQSPRYKIIEKKQPVAFWCNPISGHNTLYWYLQNLGQGPELLIRYENEEAVDDSQLPKDRFSAERLKGVDSTLKIQPAELGDSAVYLCASSAGIRGTYNEQFFGPGTRLTVL.

This clonotype has only a few counts. For the CDR3, the DNA is TGTGCCAGTGGGGTATACTCCTACGAGCAGTACTTC. It encodes CASGVYSYEQYF. The chain uses TRBV25-1 and TRBJ2-7; unclear D gene. The CDR3 consists of 12 residues. Trimming removed 9 bases from V and 0 bases from J, with 9 bases in between. Germline loops: CDR1 MGHDK, CDR2 SYGVNS.